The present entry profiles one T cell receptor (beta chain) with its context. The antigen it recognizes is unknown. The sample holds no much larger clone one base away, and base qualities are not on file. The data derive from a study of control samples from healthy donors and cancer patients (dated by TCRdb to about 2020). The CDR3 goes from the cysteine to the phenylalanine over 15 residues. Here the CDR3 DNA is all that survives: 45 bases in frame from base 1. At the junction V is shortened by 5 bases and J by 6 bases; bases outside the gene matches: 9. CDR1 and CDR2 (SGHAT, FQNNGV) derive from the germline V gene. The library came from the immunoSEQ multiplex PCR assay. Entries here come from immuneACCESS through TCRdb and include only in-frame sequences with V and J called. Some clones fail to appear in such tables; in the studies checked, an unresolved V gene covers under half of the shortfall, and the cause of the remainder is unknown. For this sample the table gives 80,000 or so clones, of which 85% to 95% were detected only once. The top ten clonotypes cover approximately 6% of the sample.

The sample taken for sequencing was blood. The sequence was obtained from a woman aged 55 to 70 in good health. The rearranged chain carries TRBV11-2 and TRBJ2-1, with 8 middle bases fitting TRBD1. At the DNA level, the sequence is TGTGCCAGCAGCCGCATTCAGGGGGCTGGCAATGAGCAGTTCTTC. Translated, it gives CASSRIQGAGNEQFF. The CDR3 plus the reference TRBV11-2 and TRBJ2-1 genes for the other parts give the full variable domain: EAGVAQSPRYKIIEKRQSVAFWCNPISGHATLYWYQQILGQGPKLLIQFQNNGVVDDSQLPKDRFSAERLKGVDSTLKIQPAKLEDSAVYLCASSRIQGAGNEQFFGPGTRLTVL.